The 3 T cell receptor beta chains reported below all come from one sample, sequenced in a study of shared clonotypes between healthy human individuals. Profiled with immunoSEQ multiplex PCR; TCRdb holds only in-frame clones, not every one. The sample has about 770,000 clones, just under 75% seen once. The sequenced material came from memory CD4+ T cells sorted from blood. As for subset: CD45RA-negative fraction. The receptor source for this set is a woman aged 25-40 years in good health.

This clone was observed at least ten times. The sample contains more than one DNA sequence encoding this CDR3. The chain joins TRBV6-5 to TRBJ1-5; D unclear. Trimming removed 0 bases at V and 7 bases at J, with 13 bases between. The germline V gene encodes CDR1 MNHEY and CDR2 SVGAGI. The CDR3 contains 15 residues. CDR3 sequence: CASSYSSGPGQPQHF. The CDR3 bases are TGTGCCAGCAGTTACTCGAGCGGCCCGGGGCAGCCCCAGCATTTT.

This rearrangement joins TRBV27 to TRBJ2-7, with D unclear. V lost 10 bases and J lost 2, with 21 bases in between. Germline CDR1 and CDR2: MNHEY and SMNVEV (reference sequence). The CDR3 is made up of 15 amino acids. The CDR3 protein is CATSPERTNTYEQYF. The CDR3 bases are TGTGCCACCTCGCCCGAGCGAACTAATACCTACGAGCAGTACTTC.

A note on this clone: The DNA is omitted, as the CDR3 cannot be located on it reliably, and the CDR3 follows TCRdb's listing. Different DNA sequences within this sample yield the same CDR3. The chain is built from TRBV5-1 and TRBJ2-3; the table's TRBD1 call for D was not verified on the DNA. The germline V gene encodes CDR1 SGHRS and CDR2 YFSETQ. Termini included, the CDR3 measures 14 amino acids. CDR3 sequence reads: CASSFGQGTDTQYF.